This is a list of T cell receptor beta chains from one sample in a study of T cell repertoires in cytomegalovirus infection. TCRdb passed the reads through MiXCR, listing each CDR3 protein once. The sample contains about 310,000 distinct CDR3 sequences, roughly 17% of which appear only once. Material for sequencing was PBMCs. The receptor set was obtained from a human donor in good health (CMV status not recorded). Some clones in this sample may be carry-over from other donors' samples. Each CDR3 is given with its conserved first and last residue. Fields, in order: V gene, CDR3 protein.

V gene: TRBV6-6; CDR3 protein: CASSALSFDGGAYEQYF
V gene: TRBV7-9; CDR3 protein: CASSPGEGSGANVLTF
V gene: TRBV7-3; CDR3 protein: CASSLTFRGRDSPLHF
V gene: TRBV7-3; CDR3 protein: CASSPQGSTVAGYTF
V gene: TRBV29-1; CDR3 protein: CSAGGGSYEQYF
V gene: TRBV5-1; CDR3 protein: CASSLDEGRETQYF
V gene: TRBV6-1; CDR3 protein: CASSERGYYNSPLHF
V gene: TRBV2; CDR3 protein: CASTQGLARYEQYF
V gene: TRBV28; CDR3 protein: CASRPWNNQPQHF
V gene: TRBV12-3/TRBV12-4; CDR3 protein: CASSPLGQGTVYTGELFF
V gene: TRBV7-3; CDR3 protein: CASSPQGLGEKLFF
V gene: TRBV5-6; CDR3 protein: CASSSLGQMNTEAFF
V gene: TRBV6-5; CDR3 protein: CASSYGTELYEQYF
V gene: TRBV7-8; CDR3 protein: CASSPWQNTDTQYF
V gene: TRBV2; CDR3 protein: CASTREAQTNTGELFF
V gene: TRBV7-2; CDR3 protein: CASSFGQSNQPQHF
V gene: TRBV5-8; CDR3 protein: CASSRNGDMNTEAFF
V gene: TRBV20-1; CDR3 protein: CSARPTSGQGGSYEQYF
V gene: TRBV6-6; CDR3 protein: CASEGTGNQPQHF
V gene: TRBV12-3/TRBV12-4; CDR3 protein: CASTLGGNIQYF
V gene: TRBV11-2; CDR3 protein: CASSFTPDTQYF
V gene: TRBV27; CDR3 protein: CASSQTGYTSPLHF
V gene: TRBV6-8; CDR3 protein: CASRDSLNYGYTF
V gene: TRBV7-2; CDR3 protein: CASSRRGETQYF
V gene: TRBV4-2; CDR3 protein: CASSQDVSGVSYEQYF
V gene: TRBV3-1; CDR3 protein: CASSQERDLDRNTGELFF
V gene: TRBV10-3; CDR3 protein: CAISELAQIGTDTQYF
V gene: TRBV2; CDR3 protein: CASRPDGGSPLHF
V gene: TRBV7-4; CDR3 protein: CASSPRTGLGTTNEKLFF
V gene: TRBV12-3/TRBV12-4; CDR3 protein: CASSARQGANEKLFF
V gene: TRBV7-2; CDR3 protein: CASGQRGGTGERFF
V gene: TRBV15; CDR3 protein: CATSREGWDRVWSPEAFF
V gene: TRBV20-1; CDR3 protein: CSARGQGIVTQYF
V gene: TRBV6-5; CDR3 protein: CASSYGATYEQYF
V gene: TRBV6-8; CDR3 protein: CASSEGLASNEQFF
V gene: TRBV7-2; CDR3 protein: CASSLVVGRIDTQYF
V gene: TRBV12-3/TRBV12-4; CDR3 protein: CASSPPGLGNIQYF
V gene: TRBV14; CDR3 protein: CATGPSSYEQYF
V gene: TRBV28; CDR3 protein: CASSFGYGYTF
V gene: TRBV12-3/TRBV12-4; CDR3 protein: CASSPGTIRYEQYF
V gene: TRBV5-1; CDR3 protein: CASSSEGHLNTEAFF
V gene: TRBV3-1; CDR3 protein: CASSQDQSGLLVGIFF
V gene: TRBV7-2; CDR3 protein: CASSLSAGLQETQYF
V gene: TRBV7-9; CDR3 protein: CASSLDFGNNQPQHF
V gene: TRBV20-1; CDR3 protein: CSAPDRLPGAFF
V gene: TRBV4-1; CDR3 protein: CASSLTGGSGEKLFF
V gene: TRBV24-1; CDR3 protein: CATSDPSGGRVKDTEAFF
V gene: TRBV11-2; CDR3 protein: CASSPIGLGPRGGQYF
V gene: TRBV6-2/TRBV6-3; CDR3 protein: CASSYGGLPKGEQYF
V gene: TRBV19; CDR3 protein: CASSIVGDRAPYGYTF
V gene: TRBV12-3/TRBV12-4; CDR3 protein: CASSPLGTGNNSPLHF
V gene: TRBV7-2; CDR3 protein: CASSPAGPLRDTQYF
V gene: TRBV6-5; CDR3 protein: CASSYSRGTYEQYF
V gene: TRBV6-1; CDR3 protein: CARGGTGGIQETQYF
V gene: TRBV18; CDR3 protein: CASSRTERIYEQYF